The next 8 T cell receptor beta chains were all read from a single sample in a study of shared T cell receptors in the human thymus. Produced via immunoSEQ multiplex PCR; TCRdb's table is partial and in-frame only. The repertoire holds hundreds of thousands of clones, with around 87% as singletons. The same specimen was also included in a second study, on human thymus T cells.

The sequenced sample consisted of thymocytes. These receptors were collected from a boy in the first two years of life with a congenital heart defect.

The chain joins TRBV14 to TRBJ1-2; D is unclear. The CDR3 has 13 residues. Trimming cost V 1 base and J 4 bases, with 7 bases left between them. From germline, CDR1 is SGHDN and CDR2 FVKESK. The CDR3, as DNA: TGTGCCAGCAGCCAAGCCCAGGCCTATGGCTACACCTTC. Translation: CASSQAQAYGYTF.

CDR3 bases: TGTGCCAGCAGTTATTATTACAGCTCTGGGGCCAACGTCCTGACTTTC. Encoded protein: CASSYYYSSGANVLTF. The chain couples TRBV6-6 to TRBJ2-6; no definite D call. V lost 3 bases, J lost 0 bases, and 9 bases lay in between. Per germline, CDR1 MNHNY and CDR2 SVGAGI (reference sequence). The CDR3 is 16 residues long.

This chain joins TRBV6-1 and TRBJ2-7; a weak D match, TRBD1 (5 bases). CDR1 and CDR2 (germline): MNHNS, SASEGT. The germline V and J ends were trimmed by 3 bases and 2 bases, with 14 bases remaining between them. This CDR3 has 15 residues. The CDR3 bases are TGTGCCAGCAGTGAGAACTGGGGCGGAGCCTACGAGCAGTACTTC. Protein: CASSENWGGAYEQYF.

In its sample, this clone was seen once. The chain uses TRBV4-3 and TRBJ2-7, with no clear D. The CDR3 length is 17 residues. Germline CDR1 reads LGHNA; CDR2 reads YSLEER. V gave up 3 bases and J gave up 2 bases, with 20 bases separating them. The CDR3 protein is CASSQTVLDRYTYEQYF. In DNA form, the CDR3 reads TGCGCCAGCAGCCAGACGGTCCTAGATAGGTATACCTACGAGCAGTACTTC.

This chain links TRBV5-6 with TRBJ2-5; no firm D call. The germline V and J ends were trimmed by 4 bases and 5 bases, with 15 bases remaining between them. CDR3 size: 14 residues. Germline V gene data show CDR1 as SGHDT and CDR2 as YYEEEE. CDR3 amino acids: CASSPFVTLETQYF. The CDR3 DNA reads TGTGCCAGCAGCCCCTTTGTCACTTTGGAGACCCAGTACTTC.

The V and J genes are TRBV19 and TRBJ1-6, with D possibly TRBD1 on 6 matching bases. The germline gives CDR1 LNHDA, CDR2 SQIVND (reference sequence). This CDR3 has 16 residues. The V end lost 5 bases, the J end lost 4 bases, and 15 bases lay between the germline ends. CDR3 region: CASSSTGTPYNSPLHF. The DNA of the CDR3 is TGTGCCAGTAGTTCGACCGGGACACCTTATAATTCACCCCTCCACTTT.

This clone was counted a single time. This chain joins TRBV2 and TRBJ2-3, with 11 positions matching TRBD2. The CDR3 length is 14 residues. The trim removed 7 bases at V and 3 bases at J, leaving 3 bases unmatched. Per germline, CDR1 SNHLY and CDR2 FYNNEI. Here the CDR3 reads CASNTSGSTDTQYF. CDR3 coding DNA: TGTGCCAGCAACACTAGCGGGAGTACAGATACGCAGTATTTT.

The chain uses TRBV19 and TRBJ1-3; D call uncertain. CDR1 and CDR2 from the germline V gene are LNHDA and SQIVND (reference sequence). This CDR3 is 16 amino acids long. V lost 1 base to trimming and J lost 0 bases, with 10 bases between them. CDR3 loop: CASSIGETVSGNTIYF. The CDR3 nucleotides are TGTGCCAGTAGTATAGGGGAGACCGTCTCTGGAAACACCATATATTTT.